A single sample gave rise to the 22 T cell receptor beta chains below, sequenced in a study of blood T cell repertoires in COVID-19 (dated by TCRdb to 2020 to 2021). Libraries were built with the immunoSEQ multiplex PCR assay. TCRdb re-hosts the immuneACCESS table, in-frame sequences only. Its copies lack some clones; in the studies checked, an unresolved V gene accounts for under half of them, and the cause for the rest is not known. This sample gives tens of thousands of clones in total; roughly 84% of them show up just once. Roughly 5% of the sample rests with the top ten. Sequencing was carried out using peripheral blood. These receptors all come from a woman of 80 years or more with acute or convalescent COVID-19.

J is TRBJ1-2 and V is TRBV10-3; D may be TRBD1 (5 bases). CDR1 ENHRY and CDR2 SYGVKD come from the germline V gene. V gave up 4 bases and J gave up 6 bases, with 9 bases separating them. The CDR3 runs 12 residues. The CDR3 loop is CAISGQKDGYTF. The CDR3 bases are TGTGCCATCAGTGGACAGAAAGATGGCTACACCTTC.

CDR3 DNA: TGTGCCAGCAGGGGGCAGGGGCGATCCGGTAATTCACCCCTCCACTTT. Residues: CASRGQGRSGNSPLHF. This rearrangement joins TRBV5-4 to TRBJ1-6; maybe TRBD1 (6 bases). V gave up 5 bases and J gave up 6 bases, with 18 bases separating them. The CDR3 totals 16 residues. From germline, CDR1 is SGHNT and CDR2 YYREEE (reference sequence).

The rearrangement joins TRBV7-9 to TRBJ1-2; 8 bases line up with TRBD1. This CDR3 is 13 amino acids long. Germline loops: CDR1 SEHNR, CDR2 FQNEAQ (reference sequence). Trimming removed 3 bases from V and 4 bases from J; junction bases left unmatched: 1. Written as DNA, the CDR3 is TGTGCCAGCAGCTTTACAGGGGGCTATGGCTACACCTTC. Encoded protein: CASSFTGGYGYTF.

The V and J genes are TRBV7-2 and TRBJ1-6; D call uncertain. The V gene lost 1 base and the J gene lost 10 bases, with 11 bases spanning the gap. This CDR3 is built from 14 residues. Germline loops: CDR1 SGHTA, CDR2 FQGNSA. CDR3 protein: CASSLGSFGSPLHF. The CDR3 bases are TGTGCCAGCAGCTTAGGGAGCTTTGGATCACCCCTCCACTTT.

This sequence joins TRBV9 and TRBJ1-4; TRBD1 is a possible D gene (6 bases). V was shortened by 2 bases and J by 7 bases, with 21 bases between the two germline ends. The CDR3 runs to 17 residues. Germline CDR1 reads SGDLS; CDR2 reads YYNGEE. Written as DNA, the CDR3 is TGTGCCAGCAGCGTCGAAGGGGGAACCCCCGGGCTTGAAAAACTGTTTTTT. Translating it yields CASSVEGGTPGLEKLFF.

The chain is built from TRBV5-1 and TRBJ2-5, with D perhaps matching TRBD2 (6 bases). The germline CDR1 and CDR2 sequences are SGHRS and YFSETQ. This CDR3 has 13 residues. Trimming removed 4 bases from V and 2 bases from J, with 9 bases in between. CDR3 protein: CASSPGLQETQYF. The CDR3 DNA follows: TGCGCCAGCAGCCCGGGACTGCAAGAGACCCAGTACTTC.

The chain carries TRBV5-3 and TRBJ2-5; TRBD2 agrees at 12 bases. TRBV5-3 is an open reading frame, and its role is uncertain. Trimming at V came to 3 bases and at J to 1 base, leaving 7 bases not matched to a gene. This CDR3 is built from 17 residues. The CDR3 reads CARSSLAGGGSQETQYF. The CDR3 nucleotides are TGTGCCAGAAGCTCACTAGCGGGGGGCGGGAGCCAAGAGACCCAGTACTTC.

The chain couples TRBV9 to TRBJ2-5; D is perhaps TRBD1 (5 bases). This CDR3 comprises 14 residues. The germline V and J ends were trimmed by 2 bases and 1 base, with 9 bases remaining between them. Germline-derived CDR1 and CDR2 are SGDLS and YYNGEE. Written as DNA, the CDR3 is TGTGCCAGCAGCGTTCCAGGGTCCCAAGAGACCCAGTACTTC. Amino acids: CASSVPGSQETQYF.

The rearrangement joins TRBV19 to TRBJ1-1, with TRBD1 identical over 7 bases. The CDR3 spans 15 residues. CDR1 LNHDA and CDR2 SQIVND come from the germline V gene (reference sequence). After removal of 7 bases from V and 7 bases from J, the junction contained 15 bases not matched to a gene. This CDR3 reads CASTDYTGTALEAFF. The CDR3 DNA reads TGTGCCAGTACCGACTACACTGGGACAGCCCTTGAAGCTTTCTTT.

The V call is TRBV5-1, the J call TRBJ1-2, with 9 nucleotides matching TRBD1. Germline values: CDR1 SGHRS, CDR2 YFSETQ. The CDR3 loop spans 17 amino acids. V dropped 4 bases and J dropped 5; count of bases not matched to a gene: 15. The CDR3 protein is CASSPKGQGLNRYGYTF. In DNA, the CDR3 is TGCGCCAGCAGCCCCAAAGGACAGGGGCTGAACAGATATGGCTACACCTTC.

The chain has TRBV20-1 and TRBJ2-2; a weak D match, TRBD2 (6 bases). Trimming removed 3 bases from V and 7 bases from J, with 12 bases in between. Germline CDR1 and CDR2: DFQATT and SNEGSKA (reference sequence). CDR3 length: 13 residues. The chain's CDR3 is CSASAGFGGELFF. In nucleotides, the CDR3 is TGCAGTGCTAGTGCGGGGTTTGGCGGGGAGCTGTTTTTT.

This chain links TRBV19 with TRBJ1-2, with TRBD1 identical over 8 bases. The CDR3 has 14 amino acids. The V and J ends lost 7 bases and 4 bases, in that order; junction bases with no gene match: 8. Germline V CDR1 and CDR2: LNHDA, SQIVND (reference sequence). The CDR3: CASTPDRAGYGYTF. The CDR3 region has the DNA TGTGCCAGTACCCCGGACAGGGCCGGCTATGGCTACACCTTC.

The chain joins TRBV7-2 to TRBJ1-1, with TRBD1 identical over 8 bases. The CDR3 contains 14 residues. Trimming took 4 bases from V and 4 from J; bases not matched to a gene: 5. The germline V gene encodes CDR1 SGHTA and CDR2 FQGNSA. The CDR3: CASSYRQGSTEAFF. CDR3 nucleotides: TGTGCCAGCAGCTACAGACAGGGGTCCACTGAAGCTTTCTTT.

CDR3 sequence reads: CASSQDGGLAGYSEQFF. The CDR3 DNA is TGCGCCAGCAGCCAAGATGGAGGACTAGCGGGATATAGTGAGCAGTTCTTC. The chain employs TRBV4-1 and TRBJ2-1, with 12 bases that match TRBD2. Germline values: CDR1 MGHRA, CDR2 YSYEKL. V shed 0 bases, J shed 9 bases, and the junction held 9 bases outside the gene matches. CDR3 length: 17 residues.

The chain carries TRBV6-5 and TRBJ2-7; TRBD2 aligns across 9 bases. With V trimmed by 5 bases and J by 4 bases, 3 bases remained unmatched. Germline assignment: CDR1 MNHEY and CDR2 SVGAGI. The CDR3 is 13 amino acids. CDR3 nucleotides: TGTGCCAGCAGTAGGCGGGGGGGTTACGAGCAGTACTTC. Encoded protein: CASSRRGGYEQYF.

The chain combines TRBV7-9 with TRBJ2-4; D might be TRBD2 (6 bases). Trimming cost V 1 base and J 9 bases, with 7 bases left between them. This CDR3 has 12 residues. CDR1 SEHNR and CDR2 FQNEAQ come from the germline V gene (reference sequence). The CDR3 DNA is TGTGCCAGCAGCTTAGAGGGAGGCATTCAGTACTTC. Protein: CASSLEGGIQYF.

This clone is a singleton in its sample. The rearrangement links TRBV19 to TRBJ1-2; possibly TRBD1 for D (5 bases). CDR1 and CDR2 (germline): LNHDA, SQIVND (reference sequence). CDR3 size: 12 residues. The germline V and J ends were trimmed by 1 base and 5 bases, with 5 bases remaining between them. For the CDR3, the DNA is TGTGCCAGTAGTATAGCAGGGTATGGCTACACCTTC. Translation: CASSIAGYGYTF.

The V and J genes are TRBV12-5 and TRBJ1-2, with unresolved D. Germline V gene lookup returns CDR1 LGHNT and CDR2 FRNRAP. CDR3 size: 13 residues. Trimming removed 0 bases from V and 4 bases from J, with 6 bases in between. The CDR3 DNA sequence: TGTGCTAGTGGTTTGGTCGGGGTCTATGGCTACACCTTC. Amino acid sequence: CASGLVGVYGYTF.

This rearrangement joins TRBV7-6 to TRBJ1-1, with a tentative D call TRBD1 (5 bases). The CDR3 runs to 13 residues. Germline V lookup: CDR1 SGHVS, CDR2 FNYEAQ. V was trimmed by 5 bases and J by 1 base, leaving 8 bases between them. The CDR3 DNA follows: TGTGCCAGCAGCCCGGGGGGGAACACTGAAGCTTTCTTT. Its protein is CASSPGGNTEAFF.

The chain combines TRBV19 with TRBJ2-3; 14 bases align to TRBD2. J gave up 5 bases and V 6 bases, and 4 bases lay outside the gene matches. Germline CDR1 is LNHDA and CDR2 is SQIVND (reference sequence). The CDR3 sequence is 15 residues long. As DNA, the CDR3 is TGTGCCAGTAGGACGACTAGCGGGAGGGTAGATACGCAGTATTTT. The encoded protein is CASRTTSGRVDTQYF.

The V call is TRBV24-1, the J call TRBJ2-2; D is possibly TRBD2 (5 bases). The CDR3 is 13 amino acids. The germline V and J ends were trimmed by 4 bases and 3 bases, with 5 bases remaining between them. CDR1 is KGHDR and CDR2 is SFDVKD in the germline V gene. The CDR3 loop reads CATSDGDTGELFF. The CDR3 region has the DNA TGTGCCACCAGTGACGGGGACACCGGGGAGCTGTTTTTT.

This rearrangement joins TRBV29-1 to TRBJ1-1; the D is unclear. CDR1 and CDR2 (germline): SQVTM, ANQGSEA. The CDR3 consists of 13 residues. V was shortened by 4 bases and J by 7 bases, with 16 bases between the two germline ends. The CDR3 DNA reads TGCAGCGTTGTCAATAATATGGGCAGTGAAGCTTTCTTT. Its translation is CSVVNNMGSEAFF.